This T cell receptor (beta chain) was sequenced in a study of shared clonotypes between healthy human individuals. Whole-study findings and limits: Estimated clonotype richness was generally higher in naive than memory subsets. Rarefaction demonstrated incomplete sorted-subset sequencing despite large depth.

Over several immunoSEQ plates, each subset's genomic DNA was distributed in even portions. TCRdb's table, derived via immunoSEQ multiplex PCR, lists solely in-frame clones and lacks some. The sample has approximately 980,000 clones, less than 85% seen once; the top ten hold roughly 1.5%. Note on this clone: Its antigen is as yet unknown.

CD45RA-negative memory and CD45RA+ naive subsets were split from the CD4+ cells. The sequencing input was memory CD4+ T cells sorted from blood. Subset noted: CD45RA-negative fraction. This clonotype was sampled from a man aged 18 to 29 in good health.

DNA for the CDR3: TGCGCCAGCAGCCAAGGGGGTGGCGGGAGCGGCTACGAGCAGTACTTC. This translates into CASSQGGGGSGYEQYF. J is TRBJ2-7 and V is TRBV4-3; 7 nucleotides align to TRBD2. Germline-derived CDR1 and CDR2 are LGHNA and YSLEER. V shed 1 base, J shed 3 bases, and the junction held 9 bases outside the gene matches. The CDR3 length is 16 residues.